The 17 T cell receptor beta chains in this list originate from one sample, sequenced in a study of tumor-infiltrating lymphocytes in primary liver carcinoma. From 20-30 mg of unsorted bulk tissue, DNA and RNA were co-extracted together. The researchers produced TCR beta cDNA from around 0.5 ug total RNA with a constant-region primer. Modified slightly, ARM-PCR produced TCR beta libraries over three nested multiplex PCR rounds. The two initial PCR rounds, ten to eleven cycles each, used TRBV1-TRBV30 forward and C-beta reverse primers. TCRdb reprocessed the multiplex PCR reads via MiXCR and lists one record per CDR3 protein. The data show approximately 88,000 distinct CDR3 sequences, just over 65% seen once. Material for sequencing was tumor-adjacent normal liver tissue. The receptors were sampled from a man aged 35 to 55 with primary liver carcinoma and hepatitis B virus infection.

CDR3 residues: CANNFGSNTGELFF. CDR3 in DNA: TGTGCCAACAACTTCGGATCGAACACCGGGGAGCTGTTTTTT. The V and J genes are TRBV11-2 and TRBJ2-2; D remains ambiguous. CDR1 SGHAT and CDR2 FQNNGV come from the germline V gene. V dropped 10 bases and J dropped 0 bases, with 12 bases sitting between them. The CDR3 runs to 14 residues.

As regards this clonotype: Mismatch with germline at one junction end may stem from a read error. The chain has TRBV11-2 and TRBJ2-1; D not certain. The germline V gene has CDR1 SGHAT and CDR2 FQNNGV. This CDR3 region has 12 residues. CDR3 in DNA: TGTGCCAACAGCCTCGTTGGGAATGAGCGGTTCTTC. Amino acid sequence: CANSLVGNERFF.

Turning to this clonotype: A read error may account for a junction end that differs from germline. The chain is built from TRBV11-2 and TRBJ2-2; 11 bases fit TRBD2. Germline CDR1 is SGHAT and CDR2 is FQNNGV. The CDR3 is 17 amino acids. The CDR3 loop reads CASSPRLAGFNSGELFF. Written as DNA, the CDR3 is TGTGCCAGCAGCCCCCGACTAGCGGGGTTTAACAGCGGGGAGCTGTTTTTT.

A note on this clonotype: In this CDR3 the conserved last residue, phenylalanine or tryptophan, is missing, so a read error is likely. J is TRBJ2-3 and V is TRBV6-5; D is perhaps TRBD1 (5 bases). The V end lost 5 bases, the J end lost 4 bases, and 10 bases lay between the germline ends. CDR1 and CDR2 from the germline V gene are MNHEY and SVGAGI. This CDR3 has 13 amino acids. Here the CDR3 reads CASSKTRADTQYL. CDR3 coding DNA: TGTGCCAGCAGTAAGACCAGGGCAGATACGCAGTATCTT.

Turning to this clonotype: One end of the junction fails to match germline, which may point to a read error. J is TRBJ2-7 and V is TRBV6-2 or TRBV6-3, with 8 bases identical to TRBD2. The CDR3 has 14 amino acids. Germline values: CDR1 MNHEY, CDR2 SVGEGT. In nucleotides, the CDR3 is TGTGACAGCGGGCGAGCGGGAGTACTTTACGAGCAGTACTTC. Translated: CDSGRAGVLYEQYF.

This clonotype was detected many times. V usage is TRBV6-5 and J usage is TRBJ2-4, with no clear D. CDR1 is MNHEY, CDR2 SVGAGI, per germline. The CDR3 sequence is 15 residues long. Trimming pared 0 bases from V and 0 bases from J, leaving 6 bases between. The CDR3: CASSYSAIAKNIQYF. Written as DNA, the CDR3 is TGTGCCAGCAGTTACTCGGCTATAGCCAAAAACATTCAGTACTTC.

This chain connects TRBV20-1 to TRBJ2-3; 7 bases are a match to TRBD2. Germline CDR1 is DFQATT and CDR2 is SNEGSKA (reference sequence). V was clipped by 0 bases and J by 1 base; unmatched bases: 16. The CDR3 runs 19 residues. DNA for the CDR3: TGCAGTGCTAGAGACCTCGCCGCCTTTGGGCTAGCGGGCACAGATACGCAGTATTTT. This codes for CSARDLAAFGLAGTDTQYF.

Comments on this clonotype: Sequence at one end of the junction differs from germline and may be a read error. The V and J genes are TRBV11-3 and TRBJ2-3; D is possibly TRBD1 (6 bases). This CDR3 is 15 amino acids long. Germline V CDR1 and CDR2: SGHNT, YENEEA. DNA for the CDR3: TGTGCCAGCAGCTTAAGGGGGTTCGACACAGATATGCAGTATTTT. This encodes CASSLRGFDTDMQYF.

This clonotype has only one observation. This sequence may be a read error, since a much larger clone differs from it by one base. The chain couples TRBV28 to TRBJ2-5; tentatively, D is TRBD1 (6 bases). Trimming pared 4 bases from V and 3 bases from J, leaving 12 bases between. The length of the CDR3 is 14 residues. Germline CDR1 MDHEN, CDR2 SYDVKM. This chain's CDR3 is CASSSLDSEETQYF. Written as DNA, the CDR3 is TGTGCCAGCAGTTCCTTGGACAGCGAAGAGACCCAGTACTTC. Looking up the rest from reference TRBV28 and TRBJ2-5 gives the full variable domain: DVKVTQSSRYLVKRTGEKVFLECVQDMDHENMFWYRQDPGLGLRLIYFSYDVKMKEKGDIPEGYSVSREKKERFSLILESASTNQTSMYLCASSSLDSEETQYFGPGTRLLVL.

V is TRBV11-1 and J is TRBJ2-1, with TRBD2 identical over 11 bases. Germline V gene sequence: CDR1 SGHAT, CDR2 FQDESV (reference sequence). V was clipped by 3 bases and J by 0 bases; unmatched bases: 10. This CDR3 comprises 19 residues. For the CDR3, the DNA is TGTGCCAGCAGCTTTGAACTCAGACTAGCGGGAACCTCCTACAATGAGCAGTTCTTC. Translated: CASSFELRLAGTSYNEQFF.

Turning to this clonotype: A single base separates this from a much larger clone, so it may be a read error. This chain uses TRBV10-3 with TRBJ2-7, with 7 bases fitting TRBD2. This CDR3 is 15 amino acids long. The V and J ends lost 10 bases and 0 bases, in that order; junction bases with no gene match: 12. CDR1 and CDR2 (germline): ENHRY, SYGVKD. The CDR3 spells CATRSSGTSSYEQYF. CDR3 in DNA: TGTGCCACCAGGTCTAGCGGTACGAGCTCCTACGAGCAGTACTTC.

This clonotype was observed at least ten times. The chain has TRBV11-2 and TRBJ2-3, with a weak D call TRBD2 (6 bases). CDR3 length: 15 amino acids. The germline V and J ends were trimmed by 1 base and 0 bases, with 8 bases remaining between them. Germline CDR1 SGHAT, CDR2 FQNNGV. The CDR3 is CASSLGGASTDTQYF. The CDR3 nucleotides are TGTGCCAGCAGCTTAGGCGGGGCAAGCACAGATACGCAGTATTTT. Based on the CDR3 plus reference TRBV11-2 and TRBJ2-3, the full variable domain is EAGVAQSPRYKIIEKRQSVAFWCNPISGHATLYWYQQILGQGPKLLIQFQNNGVVDDSQLPKDRFSAERLKGVDSTLKIQPAKLEDSAVYLCASSLGGASTDTQYFGPGTRLTVL.

The chain links TRBV19 to TRBJ1-5; 7 bases map to TRBD1. The ends lost 6 bases at V and 0 bases at J; junction bases unmatched: 2. This CDR3 spans 14 amino acids. The germline V gene encodes CDR1 LNHDA and CDR2 SQIVND (reference sequence). CDR3 nucleotides: TGTGCCAGTAGGAGACAGGGTAGCAATCAGCCCCAGCATTTT. Its translation: CASRRQGSNQPQHF.

Notes on this clonotype: Mismatch with germline at one junction end may stem from a read error. The chain employs TRBV5-1 and TRBJ2-1; 11 bases agree with TRBD2. The CDR3 sequence is 15 residues long. CDR1 SGHRS and CDR2 YFSETQ come from the germline V gene. The chain's CDR3 is CARSFLAGGVNEQFF. For the CDR3, the DNA is TGCGCCAGGAGCTTTCTAGCGGGAGGAGTTAATGAGCAGTTCTTC.

The V gene is TRBV5-1, the J gene TRBJ1-4; possibly TRBD1 for D (5 bases). Trimming stripped 4 bases from V and 6 bases from J, with 10 bases between. CDR3 length equals 13 residues. Per the germline V gene, CDR1 is SGHRS and CDR2 is YFSETQ. In nucleotides, the CDR3 is TGCGCCAGCAGCGGCGGGGGGGATGAAAAACTGTTTTTT. It specifies CASSGGGDEKLFF.

At least ten counts were recorded for this clonotype. The rearrangement joins TRBV7-8 to TRBJ2-7; 7 bases match TRBD2. The CDR3 runs to 15 residues. Looked up from germline, CDR1 is SGHVS and CDR2 is FQNEAQ. V was pared by 1 base and J by 6 bases, with 9 bases of the junction left unmatched. DNA of the CDR3: TGTGCCAGCAGCTTAGACAGGCGGGAGTGGGGCGAGCAGTACTTC. Its translation: CASSLDRREWGEQYF.

The genes are TRBV11-2 and TRBJ2-1; D gene uncertain. The CDR3 contains 13 residues. V dropped 3 bases and J dropped 4 bases, with 7 bases sitting between them. Germline-derived CDR1 and CDR2 are SGHAT and FQNNGV. CDR3: CASSFVRYNEQFF. CDR3 DNA: TGTGCCAGCAGCTTTGTTAGGTACAATGAGCAGTTCTTC.